The 30 T cell receptor beta chains reported below all come from one sample, sequenced in a study of molecular identifiers for immune sequencing clone quantification. TCRdb used MiXCR to reprocess the PCR reads, holding one entry per CDR3 protein. This table holds hundreds of thousands of distinct CDR3 sequences, 15% to 20% found once. Sequenced sample: naive CD8+ T cells from blood, with Jurkat cell RNA spiked in. Subset noted: FACS-sorted CD8+CD4-CCR7+CD45RA+ naive T cells. The receptor set was obtained from a human donor in good health. Some libraries in this study had Jurkat cell RNA spiked in.

The table lists this clonotype with many counts. V usage is TRBV6-6 and J usage is TRBJ2-7, with D unresolved. Germline V gives CDR1 MNHNY, CDR2 SVGAGI (reference sequence). The CDR3 loop spans 13 amino acids. V was clipped by 2 bases and J by 3 bases, with 8 bases between them. The CDR3 loop is CASSYTWGYEQYF. CDR3 coding DNA: TGTGCCAGCAGTTACACTTGGGGCTACGAGCAGTACTTC.

Of note for this clonotype: This could be a read error, since a much larger clone is one nucleotide away. The J gene is TRBJ2-1, the V gene TRBV7-2, with 7 bases that match TRBD2. V was clipped by 5 bases and J by 8 bases; unmatched bases: 24. This CDR3 contains 19 residues. From germline, CDR1 is SGHTA and CDR2 FQGNSA. Written as DNA, the CDR3 is TGTGCCAGCAGCCACGTCGGGACCGCCGTGCGCGGGGGTTACCATGAGCAGTTCTTC. Its translation is CASSHVGTAVRGGYHEQFF. The entire variable domain, with the rest obtained from reference TRBV7-2 and TRBJ2-1, is as follows: GAGVSQSPSNKVTEKGKDVELRCDPISGHTALYWYRQSLGQGLEFLIYFQGNSAPDKSGLPSDRFSAERTGGSVSTLTIQRTQQEDSAVYLCASSHVGTAVRGGYHEQFFGPGTRLTVL.

Details on this clonotype: It may be a read error: a sequence one base away is much more abundant. The V gene is TRBV29-1, the J gene TRBJ1-4; D remains unclear. V was clipped by 8 bases and J by 10 bases, with 14 bases between them. This CDR3 contains 11 residues. Germline CDR1 and CDR2: SQVTM and ANQGSEA. The CDR3 protein is CSTGEGGKLFF. The DNA of the CDR3 is TGCAGCACTGGGGAGGGTGGAAAACTGTTTTTT.

The sample holds many counts of this clonotype. The chain joins TRBV2 to TRBJ2-3; D possibly corresponds to TRBD2 (6 bases). With 5 bases removed from V and 7 bases from J, the gap between germline ends came to 19 bases. Germline values: CDR1 SNHLY, CDR2 FYNNEI. The CDR3 has 15 amino acids. The CDR3 DNA follows: TGTGCCAGCAGTTACGTCCGGGACTTCGACAATACGCAGTATTTT. Its translation: CASSYVRDFDNTQYF.

There are many counts of this clonotype. The chain couples TRBV20-1 to TRBJ2-3; TRBD2 matches 7 bases. Germline V CDR1 and CDR2: DFQATT, SNEGSKA (reference sequence). This CDR3 is built from 18 residues. The trim removed 0 bases at V and 2 bases at J, leaving 14 bases unmatched. The chain's CDR3 is CSARDPKGAGQLTDTQYF. The CDR3 DNA reads TGCAGTGCTAGAGATCCAAAAGGAGCGGGGCAACTCACAGATACGCAGTATTTT.

Turning to this clonotype: A read error is possible here, since a much larger clone lies one base away. The CDR3 nucleotides are TGCAGTGCTATCCCCGGCGGGAGCCGAACAGGTACGCAGTATTTT. Translated: CSAIPGGSRTGTQYF. The chain employs TRBV20-1 and TRBJ2-3; 7 nucleotides agree with TRBD2. The CDR3 is made up of 15 amino acids. CDR1 and CDR2 from the germline V gene are DFQATT and SNEGSKA (reference sequence).

This clonotype came up a few times. The chain has TRBV19 and TRBJ2-3; tentative D call: TRBD2 (7 bases). The V end lost 7 bases, the J end lost 4 bases, and 12 bases lay between the germline ends. Per germline, CDR1 LNHDA and CDR2 SQIVND (reference sequence). The CDR3 spans 13 residues. DNA of the CDR3: TGTGCCAGTAAGGCGGGGGCTGCAGATACGCAGTATTTT. Translating it yields CASKAGAADTQYF.

This clonotype came up many times. The chain links TRBV27 to TRBJ1-6, with unresolved D. The CDR3 has 17 amino acids. With 5 bases removed from V and 0 bases from J, the gap between germline ends came to 14 bases. Per germline, CDR1 MNHEY and CDR2 SMNVEV (reference sequence). CDR3 in DNA: TGTGCCAGCAGTCAAGGGCCAGCATTCTCCTATAATTCACCCCTCCACTTT. Protein: CASSQGPAFSYNSPLHF.

This clonotype was counted between two and nine times. A read error may explain this, as a much larger clone is one base away. The chain couples TRBV11-3 to TRBJ2-2; no definite D call. CDR1 SGHNT and CDR2 YENEEA come from the germline V gene. V lost 2 bases and J 2 bases, leaving 6 bases between the germline ends. The CDR3 sequence is 14 residues long. CDR3: CASSLQENTGELFF. In DNA, the CDR3 is TGTGCCAGCAGCTTACAGGAAAACACCGGGGAGCTGTTTTTT.

V usage is TRBV19 and J usage is TRBJ2-3; 8 bases match TRBD2. CDR1 is LNHDA, CDR2 SQIVND, per germline (reference sequence). The CDR3 contains 17 residues. Trimming took 4 bases from V and 2 from J; bases not matched to a gene: 11. The CDR3 is CASSNAWTSPDTDTQYF. The DNA of the CDR3 is TGTGCCAGTAGTAACGCCTGGACTAGCCCTGACACAGATACGCAGTATTTT.

This clonotype was observed many times. This sequence joins TRBV29-1 and TRBJ2-3, with D perhaps given as TRBD1 or TRBD2 (5 bases each). The CDR3 loop spans 12 amino acids. V shed 3 bases and J shed 9 bases, with 13 bases lying between them. CDR1 and CDR2 (germline): SQVTM, ANQGSEA. CDR3 nucleotides: TGCAGCGTTGAGGCCGACAGCGGCACGCAGTATTTT. Its translation is CSVEADSGTQYF.

This clonotype has ten or more counts. The chain carries TRBV30 and TRBJ1-1; D is ambiguous. V was shortened by 2 bases and J by 1 base, with 5 bases between the two germline ends. This CDR3 spans 12 amino acids. Per germline, CDR1 GTSNPN and CDR2 SVGIG (reference sequence). CDR3 amino acids: CAWSMGNTEAFF. In nucleotides, the CDR3 is TGTGCCTGGAGTATGGGGAACACTGAAGCTTTCTTT.

On this clonotype itself: One base away lies a much larger clone, so this may be a sequencing read error. The chain uses TRBV12-3 or TRBV12-4 and TRBJ1-2, with D uncertain. The CDR3 totals 14 residues. The CDR3 loop reads CAGSLSLSLGGYTF. CDR3 sequence (DNA): TGTGCCGGCAGTTTATCTCTGTCATTGGGTGGCTACACCTTC.

CDR3 sequence: CASSIGTSGITGELFF. DNA of the CDR3: TGTGCCAGCTCCATTGGGACTAGCGGGATAACCGGGGAGCTGTTTTTT. The chain recombines TRBV28 with TRBJ2-2, with TRBD2 matching over 13 bases. This CDR3 region has 16 residues. Germline V gene data show CDR1 as MDHEN and CDR2 as SYDVKM. Trimming took 8 bases from V and 5 from J; bases not matched to a gene: 8.

V usage is TRBV27 and J usage is TRBJ2-3; TRBD2 matches 7 bases. The CDR3 has 15 amino acids. Germline assignment: CDR1 MNHEY and CDR2 SMNVEV (reference sequence). V trimming: 0 bases; J trimming: 4 bases; junction bases outside the gene matches: 4. The CDR3 is CASSLSPGGSDTQYF. The CDR3 DNA is TGTGCCAGCAGTTTATCGCCGGGGGGTTCAGATACGCAGTATTTT.

This clonotype was seen many times. This rearrangement joins TRBV5-6 to TRBJ2-7; no reliable D call. This CDR3 is built from 13 residues. The germline CDR1 and CDR2 sequences are SGHDT and YYEEEE. V was trimmed by 2 bases and J by 6 bases, leaving 12 bases between them. CDR3 region: CASSFAAGSEQYF. For the CDR3, the DNA is TGTGCCAGCAGCTTTGCCGCAGGATCCGAGCAGTACTTC.

This clonotype has at least ten counts. The chain links TRBV6-5 to TRBJ2-7, with D tentatively TRBD2 (6 bases). V gave up 2 bases and J gave up 5 bases, with 7 bases separating them. The CDR3 runs to 12 residues. Germline V gene sequence: CDR1 MNHEY, CDR2 SVGAGI. As DNA, the CDR3 is TGTGCCAGCAGTTACCCGGGGGACGAGCAGTACTTC. It codes for CASSYPGDEQYF.

Comments on this clonotype: This clone may be a read error of a much larger clone one base away. This rearrangement joins TRBV2 to TRBJ2-4; D is possibly TRBD2 (7 bases). Germline CDR1 is SNHLY and CDR2 is FYNNEI. The CDR3 is made up of 16 amino acids. The CDR3 reads CASSESLRGAKNTQYF. CDR3 sequence (DNA): TGTGCCAGCAGTGAAAGTCTCCGGGGGGCCAAAAACACTCAGTACTTC.

This clonotype was counted a few times. The J gene is TRBJ2-7, the V gene TRBV6-2 or TRBV6-3; 14 nucleotides align to TRBD2. Trimming removed 5 bases from V and 7 bases from J; junction bases left unmatched: 7. Germline CDR1 MNHEY, CDR2 SVGEGT. This CDR3 is built from 15 residues. DNA of the CDR3: TGTGCCAGCAGTAACGCCGGGACTAGCGGGGGAGAGCAGTACTTC. Protein: CASSNAGTSGGEQYF.

This clonotype was picked up many times. The V and J genes are TRBV6-5 and TRBJ2-7, with 8 bases fitting TRBD1. The junction had 7 bases not matched to a gene; V was cut back by 8 bases and J by 4 bases. Germline CDR1 is MNHEY and CDR2 is SVGAGI. CDR3 length equals 13 residues. The CDR3 here is CASRWTGSYEQYF. The DNA for the CDR3 is TGTGCCAGCCGTTGGACAGGGAGTTACGAGCAGTACTTC.

This clonotype was found many times. J is TRBJ1-5 and V is TRBV29-1; weak D call: TRBD1 (5 bases). V was cut by 4 bases and J by 2 bases, with 9 bases left in between. Germline CDR1 SQVTM, CDR2 ANQGSEA. The CDR3 length is 13 residues. The DNA for the CDR3 is TGCAGCGTTGGGGGGTATGGCAATCAGCCCCAGCATTTT. Its translation: CSVGGYGNQPQHF.

This clonotype was counted only a few times. V is TRBV5-4 and J is TRBJ2-7; TRBD1 matches at 7 bases. CDR3 length equals 14 residues. The germline V gene encodes CDR1 SGHNT and CDR2 YYREEE (reference sequence). The ends lost 4 bases at V and 3 bases at J; junction bases unmatched: 7. In DNA form, the CDR3 reads TGTGCCAGCAGCCTACAGGGGTCAGTCTACGAGCAGTACTTC. It yields the protein CASSLQGSVYEQYF. Full variable domain (rest looked up from reference TRBV5-4 and TRBJ2-7): ETGVTQSPTHLIKTRGQQVTLRCSSQSGHNTVSWYQQALGQGPQFIFQYYREEENGRGNFPPRFSGLQFPNYSSELNVNALELDDSALYLCASSLQGSVYEQYFGPGTRLTVT.

This clonotype was observed at least ten times. This chain joins TRBV20-1 and TRBJ2-7; the match to TRBD2 covers 10 bases. V trimming: 5 bases; J trimming: 4 bases; junction bases outside the gene matches: 8. CDR1 is DFQATT, CDR2 SNEGSKA, per germline (reference sequence). The CDR3 is made up of 14 amino acids. CDR3: CSALGSSGGYEQYF. In nucleotides, the CDR3 is TGCAGTGCTTTGGGGTCTAGCGGGGGTTACGAGCAGTACTTC.

Ten or more counts support this clonotype. This chain links TRBV13 with TRBJ2-5; tentative D call: TRBD1 (7 bases). Germline assignment: CDR1 PRHDT and CDR2 FYEKMQ (reference sequence). The V end lost 0 bases, the J end lost 5 bases, and 13 bases lay between the germline ends. The CDR3 has 15 residues. In DNA form, the CDR3 reads TGTGCCAGCAGCTTAGGGACAGGGAGGTACGAGACCCAGTACTTC. Its translation: CASSLGTGRYETQYF.

The chain is built from TRBV13 and TRBJ2-5; 7 bases are shared with TRBD1. CDR3 size: 15 residues. Looked up from germline, CDR1 is PRHDT and CDR2 is FYEKMQ (reference sequence). Trimming cost V 1 base and J 7 bases; bases outside gene matches: 9. CDR3 region: CASSLEGARVGTQYF. The CDR3 region has the DNA TGTGCCAGCAGCTTAGAGGGGGCGAGGGTTGGGACCCAGTACTTC.

This clonotype was seen repeatedly, ten times or more. This chain connects TRBV6-2 or TRBV6-3 to TRBJ2-7; 9 bases map to TRBD1. Germline V CDR1 and CDR2: MNHEY, SVGEGT. Trimming took 5 bases from V and 5 from J; bases not matched to a gene: 7. This CDR3 spans 14 amino acids. CDR3 bases: TGTGCCAGCAGTACCGGGACAGGGCCCCACGAGCAGTACTTC. It translates to CASSTGTGPHEQYF.

This clonotype was observed many times. This chain connects TRBV28 to TRBJ1-5; D is ambiguous. Germline CDR1 is MDHEN and CDR2 is SYDVKM. The CDR3 contains 13 residues. The germline V and J ends were trimmed by 6 bases and 1 base, with 7 bases remaining between them. CDR3 protein: CASRVSSNQPQHF. The CDR3 coding sequence is TGTGCCAGCAGGGTTTCGAGCAATCAGCCCCAGCATTTT.

The chain's CDR3 is CSVLGQGLASGSYNEQFF. CDR3 bases: TGCAGCGTATTAGGACAGGGGCTGGCTAGCGGCTCCTACAATGAGCAGTTCTTC. This chain joins TRBV29-1 and TRBJ2-1; 9 bases line up with TRBD1. The ends lost 6 bases at V and 0 bases at J; junction bases unmatched: 15. CDR1 and CDR2 from the germline V gene are SQVTM and ANQGSEA. The CDR3 sequence is 18 residues long.

The sample holds many counts of this clonotype. The gene calls are TRBV6-5 and TRBJ1-2, with a weak D call TRBD1 (6 bases). This CDR3 contains 15 residues. Germline V gene data show CDR1 as MNHEY and CDR2 as SVGAGI. Trimming took 2 bases from V and 4 from J, leaving 14 bases between them. CDR3 residues: CASSYGRGGGYGYTF. In DNA, the CDR3 is TGTGCCAGCAGTTACGGAAGGGGGGGCGGCTATGGCTACACCTTC.

This clonotype occurred many times. CDR3 amino acids: CASSSIRQGPPYEQYF. CDR3 nucleotide sequence: TGTGCCAGCAGTTCCATCCGACAGGGCCCTCCCTACGAGCAGTACTTC. The V gene is TRBV12-3 or TRBV12-4, the J gene TRBJ2-7, with 7 bases identical to TRBD1. The V segment lost 4 bases and the J segment 2 bases; nucleotides outside the gene matches: 11. The CDR3 sequence is 16 residues long.